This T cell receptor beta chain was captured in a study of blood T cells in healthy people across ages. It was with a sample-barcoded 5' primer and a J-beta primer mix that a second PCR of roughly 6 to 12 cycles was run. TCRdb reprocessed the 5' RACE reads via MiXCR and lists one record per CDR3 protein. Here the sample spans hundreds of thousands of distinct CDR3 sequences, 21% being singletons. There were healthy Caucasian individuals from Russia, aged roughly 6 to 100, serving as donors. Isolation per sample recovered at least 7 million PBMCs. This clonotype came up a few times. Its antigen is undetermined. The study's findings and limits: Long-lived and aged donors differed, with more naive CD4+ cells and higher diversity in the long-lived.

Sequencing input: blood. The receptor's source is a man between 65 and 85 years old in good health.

The CDR3 here is CASIVNNEQFF. In nucleotides, the CDR3 is TGTGCCAGCATTGTTAACAATGAGCAGTTCTTC. The J gene is TRBJ2-5, the V gene TRBV28; D gene ambiguous. Near its end, the DNA agrees better with TRBJ2-1, so the J call may be wrong. CDR1 MDHEN and CDR2 SYDVKM come from the germline V gene. This CDR3 has 11 amino acids.